The 2 T cell receptor beta chains below were found in one sample sequenced in a study of shared clonotypes between healthy human individuals. The table came from immunoSEQ multiplex PCR; TCRdb's copy has only in-frame clones and leaves some out. The table lists about 680,000 clones, around 73% of them singletons. Sequences were obtained from memory CD4+ T cells sorted from blood. Subset of the sample: CD45RA-negative fraction. Receptors originate from a woman aged 30 to 39 in good health.

Comments on this clone: The germline gene is not matched at one end of the junction; a read error may be the cause. The rearrangement joins TRBV19 to TRBJ2-2, with TRBD1 matching over 10 bases. The germline CDR1 and CDR2 sequences are LNHDA and SQIVND (reference sequence). This CDR3 has 14 residues. This CDR3 reads CASSLDRGPGELFF. CDR3 DNA: TGTGCCAGTAGTTTAGACAGGGGGCCCGGGGAGCTGTTTTTT.

This rearrangement joins TRBV29-1 to TRBJ1-2, with 7 bases aligning to TRBD1. The CDR3 extends over 14 amino acids. From germline, CDR1 is SQVTM and CDR2 ANQGSEA. J gave up 4 bases and V 1 base, and 6 bases lay outside the gene matches. The CDR3 here is CSVEGRGPFYGYTF. As DNA, the CDR3 is TGCAGCGTTGAAGGAAGGGGGCCCTTCTATGGCTACACCTTC.